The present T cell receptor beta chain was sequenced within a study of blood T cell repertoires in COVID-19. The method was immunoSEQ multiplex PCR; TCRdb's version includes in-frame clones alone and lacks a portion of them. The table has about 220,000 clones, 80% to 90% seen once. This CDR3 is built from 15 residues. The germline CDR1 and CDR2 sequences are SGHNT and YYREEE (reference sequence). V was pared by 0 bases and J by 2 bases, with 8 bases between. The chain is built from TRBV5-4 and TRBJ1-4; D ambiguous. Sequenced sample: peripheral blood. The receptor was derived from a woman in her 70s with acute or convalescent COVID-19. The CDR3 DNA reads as TGTGCCAGCAGCTTGGTGCCTAACACTAATGAAAAACTGTTTTTT. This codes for CASSLVPNTNEKLFF.